The sequence of this TCR beta chain was determined in a study of vaccination and CD4 T cells after COVID-19. The sample's treatment: approximately 10-day PBMC culture with coronavirus spike peptide pools or control peptides (ViraFEST assay). As to this clonotype: The antigen is undetermined.

V was pared by 6 bases and J by 2 bases, with 8 bases between. The CDR3 sequence is 12 residues long. CDR1 is SNHLY, CDR2 FYNNEI, per germline. The study sequenced cultured CD4+ T cell DNA using the Oncomine TCR Beta short-read assay. In TCRdb, the PCR reads were re-called with MiXCR into one record per CDR3 protein. The sample contains approximately 10,000 distinct CDR3 sequences, 60% to 75% of which appear only once. Findings and limits, study-wide: Convalescent patients' clones that were vaccine-specific were spike mono-reactive in 304 of 307 cases.

The chain carries TRBV2 and TRBJ2-7; D unresolved. The receptor was isolated from a human donor who had recovered from COVID-19. Sequencing was performed on CD4+ T cells from blood, cultured in vitro. The CDR3 region is CASSDFTYEQYF. The DNA for the CDR3 is TGTGCCAGCAGCGATTTTACCTACGAGCAGTACTTC.